Following are 3 T cell receptor beta chains from one sample sequenced in a study of cytomegalovirus exposure and HLA in healthy donors. Repertoires were generated with immunoSEQ multiplex PCR, while TCRdb's copy carries only in-frame clones and drops some. The table shows approximately 150,000 clones, with about 89% occurring only once. Sequencing was performed on PBMCs. These receptors came from a woman aged 18 to 35 in good health and CMV-seropositive.

The rearrangement joins TRBV5-1 to TRBJ1-5, with D uncertain. CDR1 SGHRS and CDR2 YFSETQ come from the germline V gene. The V end lost 3 bases, the J end lost 3 bases, and 10 bases lay between the germline ends. The CDR3 is 14 residues long. The CDR3 DNA reads as TGCGCCAGCAGCTCGGCAGGCCTCAATCAGCCCCAGCATTTT. Translating gives CASSSAGLNQPQHF. The full variable domain, its missing parts supplied by reference TRBV5-1 and TRBJ1-5, is KAGVTQTPRYLIKTRGQQVTLSCSPISGHRSVSWYQQTPGQGLQFLFEYFSETQRNKGNFPGRFSGRQFSNSRSEMNVSTLELGDSALYLCASSSAGLNQPQHFGDGTRLSIL.

The V and J genes are TRBV7-9 and TRBJ1-5, with 7 nucleotides matching TRBD1. The CDR3 length is 13 residues. Unmatched junction bases numbered 2, after V lost 5 bases and J lost 4 bases. Germline V gene sequence: CDR1 SEHNR, CDR2 FQNEAQ (reference sequence). DNA for the CDR3: TGTGCCAGCAGCCCGGGACAGAATCAGCCCCAGCATTTT. Translating it yields CASSPGQNQPQHF. Based on the CDR3 plus reference TRBV7-9 and TRBJ1-5, the full variable domain is DTGVSQNPRHKITKRGQNVTFRCDPISEHNRLYWYRQTLGQGPEFLTYFQNEAQLEKSRLLSDRFSAERPKGSFSTLEIQRTEQGDSAMYLCASSPGQNQPQHFGDGTRLSIL.

The chain uses TRBV30 and TRBJ2-6; D perhaps matches TRBD2 (5 bases). The V gene's germline CDR1 is GTSNPN and CDR2 SVGIG (reference sequence). The V and J ends lost 8 bases and 3 bases respectively, with 11 bases between them. The CDR3 length is 13 residues. CDR3 protein: CASTRGGANVLTF. For the CDR3, the DNA is TGTGCCAGCACCCGGGGTGGGGCCAACGTCCTGACTTTC.